One T cell receptor (beta chain) is described in this entry. Its antigen is not identified. This sample is drawn from a study of T cell responses to AZD1222 COVID-19 vaccine. Study-wide results and limits: White British donors predominated, females outnumbered males, and clonal diversity was possibly underestimated. Regions left unmutated in variants are reportedly the target of nearly half of spike-specific TCRs. Repertoire sampling occurred only after the peak T cell response.

Assay used: immunoSEQ multiplex PCR; TCRdb lists only in-frame clones, some missing. The sample lists 95,000 to 150,000 clones, more than 85% occurring once. CDR3 length: 16 amino acids. The germline CDR1 and CDR2 sequences are SGHNT and YENEEA. The V end lost 2 bases, the J end lost 4 bases, and 18 bases lay between the germline ends. The clonotype originates from an adult in good health. The chain has TRBV11-3 and TRBJ2-7; D might be TRBD2 (6 bases). The sample was peripheral blood, taken on day 0 of MenACWY control vaccination. The CDR3 DNA reads as TGTGCCAGCAGCTTATCCGTAGCGGTGCCTGGATACGAGCAGTACTTC. It codes for CASSLSVAVPGYEQYF.